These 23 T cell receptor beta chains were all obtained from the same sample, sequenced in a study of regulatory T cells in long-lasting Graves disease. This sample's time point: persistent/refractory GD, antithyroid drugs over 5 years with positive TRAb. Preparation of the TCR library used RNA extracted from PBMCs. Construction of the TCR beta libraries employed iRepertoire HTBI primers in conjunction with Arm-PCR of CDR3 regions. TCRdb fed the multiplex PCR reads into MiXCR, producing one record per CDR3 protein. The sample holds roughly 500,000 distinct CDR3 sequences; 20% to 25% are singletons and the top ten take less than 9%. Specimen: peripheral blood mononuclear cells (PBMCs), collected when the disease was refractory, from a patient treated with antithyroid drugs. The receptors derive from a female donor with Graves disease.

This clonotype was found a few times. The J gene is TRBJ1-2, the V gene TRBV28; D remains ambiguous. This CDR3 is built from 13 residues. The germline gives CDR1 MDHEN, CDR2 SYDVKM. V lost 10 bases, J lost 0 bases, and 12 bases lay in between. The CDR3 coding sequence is TGTGCCATCCCGAGCGGTACTAACTATGGCTACACCTTC. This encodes CAIPSGTNYGYTF.

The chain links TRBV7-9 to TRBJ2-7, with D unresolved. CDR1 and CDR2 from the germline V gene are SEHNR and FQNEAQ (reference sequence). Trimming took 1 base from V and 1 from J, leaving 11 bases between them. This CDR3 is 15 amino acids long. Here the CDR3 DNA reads TGTGCCAGCAGCTTAGGGGGAAGGAGATCCTACGAGCAGTACTTC. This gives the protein CASSLGGRRSYEQYF.

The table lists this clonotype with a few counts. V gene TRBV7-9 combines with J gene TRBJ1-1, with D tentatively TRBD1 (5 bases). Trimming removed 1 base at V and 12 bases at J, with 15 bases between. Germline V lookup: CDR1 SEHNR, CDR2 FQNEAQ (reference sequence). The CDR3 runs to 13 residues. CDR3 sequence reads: CASSLVFGDATFF. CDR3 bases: TGTGCCAGCAGCTTAGTTTTTGGGGACGCAACTTTCTTT.

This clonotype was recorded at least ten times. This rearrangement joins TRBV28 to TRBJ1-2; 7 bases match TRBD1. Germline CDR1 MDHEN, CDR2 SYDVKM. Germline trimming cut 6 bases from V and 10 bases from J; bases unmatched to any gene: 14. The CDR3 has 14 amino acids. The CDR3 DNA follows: TGTGCCAGCAGCCCTACAACGGACAGGACGGACTACACCTTC. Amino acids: CASSPTTDRTDYTF.

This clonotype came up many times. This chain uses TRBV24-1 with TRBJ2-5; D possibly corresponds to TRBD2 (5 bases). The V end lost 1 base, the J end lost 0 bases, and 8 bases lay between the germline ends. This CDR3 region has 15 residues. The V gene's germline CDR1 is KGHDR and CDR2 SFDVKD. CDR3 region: CATSDLWENQETQYF. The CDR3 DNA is TGTGCCACCAGTGATTTATGGGAGAACCAAGAGACCCAGTACTTC.

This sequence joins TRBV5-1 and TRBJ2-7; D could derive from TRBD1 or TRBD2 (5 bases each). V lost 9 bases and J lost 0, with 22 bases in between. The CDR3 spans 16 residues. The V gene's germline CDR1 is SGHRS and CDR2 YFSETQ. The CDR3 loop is CATAPRGTLSSYEQYF. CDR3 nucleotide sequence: TGCGCCACCGCACCACGGGGCACTTTATCCTCCTACGAGCAGTACTTC.

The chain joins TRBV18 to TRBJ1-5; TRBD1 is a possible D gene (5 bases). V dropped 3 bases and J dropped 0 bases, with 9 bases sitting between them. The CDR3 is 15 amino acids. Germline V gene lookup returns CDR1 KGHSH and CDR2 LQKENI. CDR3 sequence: CASSPRQSSNQPQHF. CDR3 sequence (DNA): TGTGCCAGCTCACCCCGACAGAGTAGCAATCAGCCCCAGCATTTT.

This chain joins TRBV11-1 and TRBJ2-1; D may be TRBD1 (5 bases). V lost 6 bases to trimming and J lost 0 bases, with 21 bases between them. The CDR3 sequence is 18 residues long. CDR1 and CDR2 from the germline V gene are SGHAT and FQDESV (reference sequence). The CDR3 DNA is TGTGCCAGCAGAGGTGGGGAAGGGGCAACTGACTCCTACAATGAGCAGTTCTTC. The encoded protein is CASRGGEGATDSYNEQFF.

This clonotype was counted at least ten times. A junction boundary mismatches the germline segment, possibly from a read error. The CDR3 bases are TGTGCCAGCAGTCAAGCCCCACTGGGGAGGGGGAACACTGAAGCTTTCTTT. This encodes CASSQAPLGRGNTEAFF. This rearrangement joins TRBV6-1 to TRBJ1-1; a possible D gene is TRBD1 (5 bases). The germline V gene has CDR1 MNHNS and CDR2 SASEGT. The CDR3 loop spans 17 amino acids.

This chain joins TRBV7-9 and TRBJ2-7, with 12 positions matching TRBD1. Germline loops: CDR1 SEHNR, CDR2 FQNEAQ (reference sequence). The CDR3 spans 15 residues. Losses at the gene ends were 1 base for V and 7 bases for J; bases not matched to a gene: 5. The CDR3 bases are TGTGCCAGCAGCTTAGTAGGGACAGGGGGCGAAGAGCAGTACTTC. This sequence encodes CASSLVGTGGEEQYF.

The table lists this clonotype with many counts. For the CDR3, the DNA is TGCAGCGTTGCCCCCTTGACGACAGGGGACACTGAAGCTTTCTTT. Its protein product is CSVAPLTTGDTEAFF. The chain links TRBV29-1 to TRBJ1-1; TRBD1 matches 8 bases. The CDR3 has 15 residues. With V trimmed by 4 bases and J by 3 bases, 10 bases remained unmatched. The V gene's germline CDR1 is SQVTM and CDR2 ANQGSEA.

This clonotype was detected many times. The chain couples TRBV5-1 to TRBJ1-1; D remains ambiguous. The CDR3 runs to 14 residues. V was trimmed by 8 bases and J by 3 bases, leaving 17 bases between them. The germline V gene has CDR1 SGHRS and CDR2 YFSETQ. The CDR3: CASRRSLLHTEAFF. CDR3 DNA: TGCGCCAGTCGCCGTTCGCTGCTCCACACTGAAGCTTTCTTT.

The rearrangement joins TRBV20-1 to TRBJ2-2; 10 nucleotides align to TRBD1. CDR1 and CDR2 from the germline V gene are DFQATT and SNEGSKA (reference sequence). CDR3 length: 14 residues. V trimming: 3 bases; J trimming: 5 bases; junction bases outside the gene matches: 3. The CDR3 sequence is CSASPGQGTGELFF. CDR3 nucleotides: TGCAGTGCTAGTCCGGGACAGGGGACCGGGGAGCTGTTTTTT.

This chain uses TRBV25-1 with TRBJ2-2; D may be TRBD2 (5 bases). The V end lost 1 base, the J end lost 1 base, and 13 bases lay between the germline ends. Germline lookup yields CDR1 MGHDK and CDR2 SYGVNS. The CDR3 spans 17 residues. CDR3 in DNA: TGTGCCAGCAGTGAATTCCCCGGCCGGGAGAACACCGGGGAGCTGTTTTTT. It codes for CASSEFPGRENTGELFF.

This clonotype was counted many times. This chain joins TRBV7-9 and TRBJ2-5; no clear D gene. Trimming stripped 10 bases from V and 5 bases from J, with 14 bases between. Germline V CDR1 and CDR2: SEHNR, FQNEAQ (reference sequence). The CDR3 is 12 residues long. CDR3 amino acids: CAIDTLEETQYF. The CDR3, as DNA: TGTGCCATAGACACTCTCGAGGAGACCCAGTACTTC. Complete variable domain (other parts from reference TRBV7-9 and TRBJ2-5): DTGVSQNPRHKITKRGQNVTFRCDPISEHNRLYWYRQTLGQGPEFLTYFQNEAQLEKSRLLSDRFSAERPKGSFSTLEIQRTEQGDSAMYLCAIDTLEETQYFGPGTRLLVL.

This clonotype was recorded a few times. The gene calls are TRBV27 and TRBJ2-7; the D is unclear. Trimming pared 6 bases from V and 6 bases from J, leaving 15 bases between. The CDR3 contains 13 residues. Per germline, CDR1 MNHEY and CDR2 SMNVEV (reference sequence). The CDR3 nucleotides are TGTGCCAGCAGCTACACACCAAACGGCGAGCAGTACTTC. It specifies CASSYTPNGEQYF.

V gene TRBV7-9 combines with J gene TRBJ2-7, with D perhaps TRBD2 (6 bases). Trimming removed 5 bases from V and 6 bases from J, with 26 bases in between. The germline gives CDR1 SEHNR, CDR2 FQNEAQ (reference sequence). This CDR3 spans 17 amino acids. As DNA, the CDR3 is TGTGCCAGCAGCCGCCCGGAGGGAGGCGGCTTGATGGTCGAGCAGTACTTC. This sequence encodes CASSRPEGGGLMVEQYF.

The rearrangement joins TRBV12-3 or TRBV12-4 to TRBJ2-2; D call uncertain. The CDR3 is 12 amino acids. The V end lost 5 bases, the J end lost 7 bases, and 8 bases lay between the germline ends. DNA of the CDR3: TGTGCCAGCAGTGACCCCGGCGGGGAGCTGTTTTTT. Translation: CASSDPGGELFF.

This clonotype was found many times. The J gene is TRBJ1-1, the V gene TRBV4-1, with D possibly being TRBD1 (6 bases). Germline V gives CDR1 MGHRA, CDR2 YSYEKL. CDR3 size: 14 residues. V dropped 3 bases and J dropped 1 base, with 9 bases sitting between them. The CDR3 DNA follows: TGCGCCAGCAGCCAGACAGGTACGAACACTGAAGCTTTCTTT. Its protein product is CASSQTGTNTEAFF.

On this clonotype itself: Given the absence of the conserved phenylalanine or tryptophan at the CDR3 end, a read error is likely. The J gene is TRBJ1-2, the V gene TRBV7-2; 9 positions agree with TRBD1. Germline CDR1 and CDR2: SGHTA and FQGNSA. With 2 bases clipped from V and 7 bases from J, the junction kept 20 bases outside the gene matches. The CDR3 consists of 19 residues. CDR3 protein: CASSLISVTGGADRGGYTI. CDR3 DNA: TGTGCCAGCAGCTTAATTTCGGTGACAGGGGGTGCTGATCGGGGTGGCTACACCATC.

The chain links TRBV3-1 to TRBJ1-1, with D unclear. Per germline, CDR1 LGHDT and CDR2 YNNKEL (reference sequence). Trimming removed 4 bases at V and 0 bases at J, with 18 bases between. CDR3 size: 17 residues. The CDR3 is CASSPWEGSIMNTEAFF. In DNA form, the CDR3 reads TGTGCCAGCAGCCCTTGGGAGGGATCGATCATGAACACTGAAGCTTTCTTT.

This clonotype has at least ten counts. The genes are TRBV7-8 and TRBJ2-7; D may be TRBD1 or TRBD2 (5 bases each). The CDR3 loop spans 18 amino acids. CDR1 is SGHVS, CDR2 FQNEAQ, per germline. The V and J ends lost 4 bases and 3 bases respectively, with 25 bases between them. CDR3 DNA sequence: TGTGCCAGCAGCTACCCCGACAGCCCAATCGACGGGAACTACGAGCAGTACTTC. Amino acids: CASSYPDSPIDGNYEQYF.

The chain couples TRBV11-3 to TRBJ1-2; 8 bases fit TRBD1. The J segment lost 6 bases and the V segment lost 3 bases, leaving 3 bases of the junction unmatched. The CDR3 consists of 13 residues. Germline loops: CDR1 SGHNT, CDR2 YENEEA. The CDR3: CASSFRGPDGYTF. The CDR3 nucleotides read TGTGCCAGCAGCTTCAGGGGGCCTGATGGCTACACCTTC.